This T cell receptor (beta chain) derives from a study of blood T cell repertoires in COVID-19. Germline CDR1 SGDLS, CDR2 YYNGEE. There are 16 residues in the CDR3. Trimming removed 0 bases from V and 1 base from J, with 13 bases in between. This table comes from immunoSEQ multiplex PCR, and its TCRdb copy is limited to in-frame clones, with some not included. The repertoire includes under 350,000 clones, about 93% of them detected once, and around 6.8% sits in the top ten. Patients of the Seattle cohort, enrolled during active infection, were followed longitudinally. The rearrangement links TRBV9 to TRBJ2-5; possible D gene TRBD1, 6 bases. The receptor's source is a woman younger than 45 with COVID-19, enrolled during active disease. Sequencing was performed on peripheral blood. CDR3 nucleotides: TGTGCCAGCAGCGTAGTTGGACAGAGCTTCCAAGAGACCCAGTACTTC. It yields the protein CASSVVGQSFQETQYF.